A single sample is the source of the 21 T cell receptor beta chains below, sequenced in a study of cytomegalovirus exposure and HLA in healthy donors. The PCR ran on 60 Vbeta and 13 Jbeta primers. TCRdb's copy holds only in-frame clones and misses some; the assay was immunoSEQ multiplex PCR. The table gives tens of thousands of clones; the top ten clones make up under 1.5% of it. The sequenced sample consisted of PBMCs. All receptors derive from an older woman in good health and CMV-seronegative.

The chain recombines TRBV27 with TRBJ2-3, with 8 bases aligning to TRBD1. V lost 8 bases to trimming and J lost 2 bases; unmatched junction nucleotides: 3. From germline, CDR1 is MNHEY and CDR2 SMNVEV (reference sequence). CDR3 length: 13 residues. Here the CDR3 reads CASWTGYTDTQYF. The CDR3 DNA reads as TGTGCCAGCTGGACAGGGTACACAGATACGCAGTATTTT.

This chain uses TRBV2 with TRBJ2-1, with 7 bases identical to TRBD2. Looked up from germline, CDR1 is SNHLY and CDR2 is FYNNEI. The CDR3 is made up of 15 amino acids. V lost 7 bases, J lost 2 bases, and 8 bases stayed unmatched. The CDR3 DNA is TGTGCCAGCACCAATGGGGGACTACCCTACAATGAGCAGTTCTTC. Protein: CASTNGGLPYNEQFF.

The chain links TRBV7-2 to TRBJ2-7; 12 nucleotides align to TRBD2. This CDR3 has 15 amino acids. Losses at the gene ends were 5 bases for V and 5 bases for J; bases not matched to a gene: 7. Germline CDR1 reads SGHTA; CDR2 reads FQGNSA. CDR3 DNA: TGTGCCAGCAGCCTACGGACTAGCGGGACCCACGAGCAGTACTTC. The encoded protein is CASSLRTSGTHEQYF.

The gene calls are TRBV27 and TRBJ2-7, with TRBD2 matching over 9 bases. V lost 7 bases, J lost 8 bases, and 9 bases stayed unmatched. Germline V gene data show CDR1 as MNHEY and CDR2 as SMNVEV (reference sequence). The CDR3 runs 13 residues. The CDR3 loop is CASMGGRAGKQYF. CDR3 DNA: TGTGCCAGCATGGGCGGGAGGGCCGGTAAGCAGTACTTC.

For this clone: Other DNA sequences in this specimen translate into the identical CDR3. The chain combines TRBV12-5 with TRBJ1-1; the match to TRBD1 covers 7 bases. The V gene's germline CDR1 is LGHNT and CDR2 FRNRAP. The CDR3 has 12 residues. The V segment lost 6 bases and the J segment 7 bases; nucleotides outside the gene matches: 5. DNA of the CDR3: TGTGCTAGTGGGCCGTGGACAGGTGAAGCTTTCTTT. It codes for CASGPWTGEAFF.

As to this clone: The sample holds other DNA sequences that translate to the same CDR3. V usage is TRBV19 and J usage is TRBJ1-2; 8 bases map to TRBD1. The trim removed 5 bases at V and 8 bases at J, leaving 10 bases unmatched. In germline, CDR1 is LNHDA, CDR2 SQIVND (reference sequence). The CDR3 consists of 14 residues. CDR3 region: CASSVGTGIYGYTF. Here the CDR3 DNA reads TGTGCCAGTAGTGTGGGGACAGGAATCTACGGCTACACCTTC.

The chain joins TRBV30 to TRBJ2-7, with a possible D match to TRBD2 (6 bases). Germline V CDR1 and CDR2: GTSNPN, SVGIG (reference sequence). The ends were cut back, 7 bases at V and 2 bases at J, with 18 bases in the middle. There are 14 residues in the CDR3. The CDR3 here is CAYHGAGFTYEQYF. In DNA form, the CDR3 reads TGTGCCTACCACGGGGCGGGGTTTACCTACGAGCAGTACTTC. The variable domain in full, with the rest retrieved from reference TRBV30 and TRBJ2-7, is SQTIHQWPATLVQPVGSPLSLECTVEGTSNPNLYWYRQAAGRGLQLLFYSVGIGQISSEVPQNLSASRPQDRQFILSSKKLLLSDSGFYLCAYHGAGFTYEQYFGPGTRLTVT.

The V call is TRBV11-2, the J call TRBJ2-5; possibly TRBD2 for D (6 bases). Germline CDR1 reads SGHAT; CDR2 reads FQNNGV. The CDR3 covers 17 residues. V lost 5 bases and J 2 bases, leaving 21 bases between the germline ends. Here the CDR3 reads CASSPLRERVNQETQYF. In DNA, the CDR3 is TGTGCCAGCAGCCCCCTACGCGAGCGGGTGAATCAAGAGACCCAGTACTTC.

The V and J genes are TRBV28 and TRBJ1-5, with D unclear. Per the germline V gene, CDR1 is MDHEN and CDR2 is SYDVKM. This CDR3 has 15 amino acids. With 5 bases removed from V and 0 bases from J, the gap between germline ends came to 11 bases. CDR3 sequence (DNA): TGTGCCAGCAGTCTAAGACACAGTAGCAATCAGCCCCAGCATTTT. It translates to CASSLRHSSNQPQHF.

CDR3 protein: CASSPERRLAGVGDTQYF. CDR3 nucleotides: TGTGCCAGCTCACCCGAACGGAGACTAGCGGGAGTAGGAGATACGCAGTATTTT. The V and J genes are TRBV18 and TRBJ2-3, with TRBD2 identical over 12 bases. This CDR3 region has 18 residues. Germline V gene sequence: CDR1 KGHSH, CDR2 LQKENI. After removal of 3 bases from V and 5 bases from J, the junction contained 12 bases not matched to a gene.

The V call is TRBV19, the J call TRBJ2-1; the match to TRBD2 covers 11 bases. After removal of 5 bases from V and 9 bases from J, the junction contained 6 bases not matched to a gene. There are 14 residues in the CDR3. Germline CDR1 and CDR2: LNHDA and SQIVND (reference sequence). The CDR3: CASSETSGRVEQFF. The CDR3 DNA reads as TGTGCCAGTAGTGAAACTAGCGGGAGAGTTGAGCAGTTCTTC.

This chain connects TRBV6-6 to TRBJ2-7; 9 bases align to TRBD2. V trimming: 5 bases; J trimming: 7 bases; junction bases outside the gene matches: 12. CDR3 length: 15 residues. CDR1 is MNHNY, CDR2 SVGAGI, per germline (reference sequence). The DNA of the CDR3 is TGTGCCAGCAGTACCTCGCGGGAGGGCCGGAGTGAGCAGTACTTC. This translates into CASSTSREGRSEQYF.

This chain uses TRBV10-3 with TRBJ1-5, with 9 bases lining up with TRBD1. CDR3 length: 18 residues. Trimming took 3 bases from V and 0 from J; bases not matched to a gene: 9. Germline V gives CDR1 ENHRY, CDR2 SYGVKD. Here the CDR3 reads CAISDPSSGQGSNQPQHF. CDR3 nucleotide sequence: TGTGCCATCAGTGACCCATCCTCGGGACAGGGTAGCAATCAGCCCCAGCATTTT.

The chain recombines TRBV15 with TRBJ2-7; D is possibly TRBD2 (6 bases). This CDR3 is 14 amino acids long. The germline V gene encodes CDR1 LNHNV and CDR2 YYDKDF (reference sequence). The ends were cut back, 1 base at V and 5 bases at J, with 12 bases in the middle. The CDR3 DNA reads TGTGCCACCAGCAGAGTGGGGGGAAACCACGAGCAGTACTTC. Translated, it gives CATSRVGGNHEQYF.

The DNA for the CDR3 is TGCGCCAGCAGCTTGGCGGGGACTAGCACAGATACGCAGTATTTT. This sequence encodes CASSLAGTSTDTQYF. This chain uses TRBV5-1 with TRBJ2-3, with D perhaps TRBD2 (6 bases). The V end lost 0 bases, the J end lost 0 bases, and 8 bases lay between the germline ends. This CDR3 region has 15 residues. Germline CDR1 SGHRS, CDR2 YFSETQ.

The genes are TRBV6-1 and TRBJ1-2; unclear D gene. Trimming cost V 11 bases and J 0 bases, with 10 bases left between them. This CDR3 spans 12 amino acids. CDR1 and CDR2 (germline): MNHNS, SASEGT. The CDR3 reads CAGSQANYGYTF. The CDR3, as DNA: TGTGCCGGATCTCAGGCTAACTATGGCTACACCTTC.

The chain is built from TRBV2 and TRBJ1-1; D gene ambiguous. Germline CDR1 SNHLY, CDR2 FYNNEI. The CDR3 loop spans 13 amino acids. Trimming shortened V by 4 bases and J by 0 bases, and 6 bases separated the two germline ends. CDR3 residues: CASSGHLNTEAFF. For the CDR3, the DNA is TGTGCCAGCAGTGGGCACCTGAACACTGAAGCTTTCTTT.

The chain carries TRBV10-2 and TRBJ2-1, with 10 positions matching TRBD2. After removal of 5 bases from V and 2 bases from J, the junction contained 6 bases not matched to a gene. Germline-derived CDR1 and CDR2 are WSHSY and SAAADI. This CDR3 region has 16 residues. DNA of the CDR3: TGCGCCAGCAGTTATAGCGGGAGGCCGACCTACAATGAGCAGTTCTTC. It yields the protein CASSYSGRPTYNEQFF.

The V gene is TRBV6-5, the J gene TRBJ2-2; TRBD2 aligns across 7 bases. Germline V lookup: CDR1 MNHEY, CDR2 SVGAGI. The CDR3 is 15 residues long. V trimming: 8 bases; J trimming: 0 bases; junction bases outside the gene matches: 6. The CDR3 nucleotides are TGTGCCAGCTCAACTAGCGAAACGAACACCGGGGAGCTGTTTTTT. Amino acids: CASSTSETNTGELFF.

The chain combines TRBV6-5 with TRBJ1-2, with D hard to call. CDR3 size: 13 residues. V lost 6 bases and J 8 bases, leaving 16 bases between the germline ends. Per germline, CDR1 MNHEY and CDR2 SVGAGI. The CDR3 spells CASSYDTVGGYTF. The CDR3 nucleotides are TGTGCCAGCAGCTACGACACTGTCGGCGGCTACACCTTC.

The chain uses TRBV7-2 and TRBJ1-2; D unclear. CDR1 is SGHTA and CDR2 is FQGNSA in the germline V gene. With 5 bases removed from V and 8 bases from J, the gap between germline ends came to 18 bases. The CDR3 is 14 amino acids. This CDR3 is CASSPRFTYGGYTF. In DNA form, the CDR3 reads TGTGCCAGCAGCCCTAGATTCACCTACGGGGGCTACACCTTC.